The sequence of this TCR beta chain was determined in a study of identical twins. As regards this clonotype: Its cognate antigen is unknown.

cDNA molecules carried unique molecular identifiers, and template switching added a universal primer site. TCRdb redid the calling of the 5' RACE reads with MiXCR, one entry per CDR3 protein. The sample carries around 480,000 distinct CDR3 sequences, roughly 13% recorded once. Study-wide findings and caveats: Where out-of-frame alpha sequences were twin-shared, they showed excess low generation probability.

Germline CDR1 is WNHNN and CDR2 is SYGVQD (reference sequence). This CDR3 is 15 amino acids long. After removal of 0 bases from V and 6 bases from J, the junction contained 4 bases not matched to a gene. These data were likewise used in another study, on yellow fever vaccine responses in identical twins. As that report states: Twins' vaccine T cell response reportedly gave the appearance of partial convergence and partial personalization.

This clonotype was obtained from a woman under 30 in good health. This chain joins TRBV10-1 and TRBJ2-3; TRBD2 matches at 9 bases. The specimen sequenced was CD4+ T cells sorted from blood. The CDR3 bases are TGCGCCAGCAGTGAGTCCCTAGCGGGAAGGGATACGCAGTATTTT. Translating gives CASSESLAGRDTQYF.